The clone carrying this T cell receptor (beta chain) was observed many times. As yet, its antigen is unknown. The V end was cut by 3 bases, the J end by 7 bases, with 15 bases between. The CDR3 is 15 residues long. The data are from a study of CD8 T cells in ankylosing spondylitis. Study-wide results and caveats: Roughly eight highly homologous variants made up a TCR beta motif that seemed to typify ankylosing spondylitis blood.

The TCR beta libraries were generated through quantitative 5'-RACE incorporating molecular barcodes. TCRdb re-analysed the 5' RACE reads in MiXCR, keeping a single row per CDR3 protein. This sample carries 200,000 or so distinct CDR3 sequences, roughly 13% of them seen once, and the ten largest clones take roughly 11%. V gene TRBV12-3 or TRBV12-4 combines with J gene TRBJ2-2; TRBD1 is a possible D gene (6 bases). Material: blood, either unsorted or a sorted T cell fraction (not recorded which). The TCR originated in a female donor with ankylosing spondylitis or in good health (not recorded which). This chain's CDR3 is CASSFIRGGHGELFF. The CDR3 region has the DNA TGTGCCAGCAGTTTCATCAGGGGCGGTCACGGGGAGCTGTTTTTT.